This T cell receptor beta chain was retrieved from a study of T cell responses to AZD1222 COVID-19 vaccine. Findings and limits, study-wide: The peak T cell response came first, and repertoires were sampled only after it. Of the AZD1222 recipients, only 5 to 7 were seropositive at baseline.

The method was immunoSEQ multiplex PCR; TCRdb's version includes in-frame clones alone and lacks a portion of them. This sample has 130,000 or so clones, with over 85% found just once. Trimming removed 5 bases from V and 4 bases from J; junction bases left unmatched: 13. The CDR3 has 17 residues. CDR1 is SEHNR and CDR2 is FQNEAQ in the germline V gene (reference sequence). Remarks on this clone: The antigen is unknown.

The specimen was peripheral blood, collected on day 0 of MenACWY control vaccination. The clonotype comes from an adult in good health. V gene TRBV7-9 combines with J gene TRBJ1-2; TRBD1 matches at 10 bases. The CDR3: CASSLGTGEFSGYGYTF. DNA of the CDR3: TGTGCCAGCAGCCTGGGGACAGGGGAGTTTTCGGGCTATGGCTACACCTTC. Filled out from reference TRBV7-9 and TRBJ1-2, the complete variable domain reads DTGVSQNPRHKITKRGQNVTFRCDPISEHNRLYWYRQTLGQGPEFLTYFQNEAQLEKSRLLSDRFSAERPKGSFSTLEIQRTEQGDSAMYLCASSLGTGEFSGYGYTFGSGTRLTVV.